The rows below give T cell receptor beta chains drawn from one sample of a study of blood T cell repertoires in COVID-19. The repertoire was sequenced with immunoSEQ multiplex PCR; TCRdb's copy has only in-frame clones and lacks some. The table lists roughly 100,000 clones, roughly 90% of them singletons. Material: peripheral blood. Receptors were obtained from a woman aged 55-75 years with acute or convalescent COVID-19. CDR3s include the opening cysteine and the closing phenylalanine or tryptophan. The D gene is left open where the match is weak. The size entry is marked missing in some rows and otherwise reads once, few, many or a size class.

j_gene: TRBJ1-4
v_gene: TRBV19
abundance: once
d_gene: NA
CDR3nt: TGTGCCAGTAGTACCAGGGACACCCGCGGGGGGAAACTGTTTTTT
CDR3aa: CASSTRDTRGGKLFF

j_gene: TRBJ1-5
v_gene: TRBV28
abundance: NA
d_gene: TRBD1
CDR3nt: TGTGCCAGCAGTACAGGGGGAATTCAGCCCCAGCATTTT
CDR3aa: CASSTGGIQPQHF

j_gene: TRBJ1-2
v_gene: TRBV28
abundance: NA
d_gene: TRBD1
CDR3nt: TGTGCCAGCAGTATAGGCGGGCAGGGGGATTTTGGCTACACCTTC
CDR3aa: CASSIGGQGDFGYTF

j_gene: TRBJ1-1
v_gene: TRBV29-1
abundance: NA
d_gene: NA
CDR3nt: TGCAGCGTCTTCAGGGTCAACAGGGAAGCTTTCTTT
CDR3aa: CSVFRVNREAFF

j_gene: TRBJ1-5
v_gene: TRBV16
abundance: NA
d_gene: TRBD1
CDR3nt: TGTGCCAGCAGCCAACCGCCCGGACAGGGCAATCAGCCCCAGCATTTT
CDR3aa: CASSQPPGQGNQPQHF

j_gene: TRBJ2-1
v_gene: TRBV7-9
abundance: NA
d_gene: TRBD2
CDR3nt: TGTGCCAGCAGAGGGACTAGCGGGAGGGGGCACAATGAGCAGTTCTTC
CDR3aa: CASRGTSGRGHNEQFF

j_gene: TRBJ1-2
v_gene: TRBV6-5
abundance: NA
d_gene: NA
CDR3nt: TGTGCCAGCAGTCCCAGGGTTGGCTATGGCTACACCTTC
CDR3aa: CASSPRVGYGYTF

j_gene: TRBJ2-3
v_gene: TRBV29-1
abundance: few
d_gene: TRBD2
CDR3nt: TGCAGCGTTGATTCCCAAGCGGGAGGCTCGGGGGGGACGCAGTATTTT
CDR3aa: CSVDSQAGGSGGTQYF

j_gene: TRBJ1-4
v_gene: TRBV5-1
abundance: NA
d_gene: TRBD1
CDR3nt: TGCGCCAGCGCCCCCGGGACAGGGACTGAAAAACTGTTTTTT
CDR3aa: CASAPGTGTEKLFF

j_gene: TRBJ1-2
v_gene: TRBV5-1
abundance: NA
d_gene: NA
CDR3nt: TGCGCCAGCAGCCACACAGGGTCCTTCAACTATGGCTACACCTTC
CDR3aa: CASSHTGSFNYGYTF

j_gene: TRBJ2-3
v_gene: TRBV10-1
abundance: NA
d_gene: NA
CDR3nt: TGCGCCAGCAGTGAAGTTGCGGGTGCAAGCACAGATACGCAGTATTTT
CDR3aa: CASSEVAGASTDTQYF

j_gene: TRBJ1-6
v_gene: TRBV5-1
abundance: NA
d_gene: NA
CDR3nt: TGCGCCAGCAGGGAAAACCGACAAGATAATTCACCCCTCCACTTT
CDR3aa: CASRENRQDNSPLHF

j_gene: TRBJ2-5
v_gene: TRBV9
abundance: NA
d_gene: TRBD2
CDR3nt: TGTGCCAGCAGCGTTGGGATTAGCGGGAGGATGCCGGAGACCCAGTACTTC
CDR3aa: CASSVGISGRMPETQYF

j_gene: TRBJ1-2
v_gene: TRBV6-1
abundance: NA
d_gene: NA
CDR3nt: TGTGCCAGCAGTGAAGGTCCCAGAAACTATGGCTACACCTTC
CDR3aa: CASSEGPRNYGYTF

j_gene: TRBJ2-7
v_gene: TRBV28
abundance: once
d_gene: TRBD1
CDR3nt: TGTGCCAGCAGCCCGGGACAGGGATACTACGAGCAGTACTTC
CDR3aa: CASSPGQGYYEQYF

j_gene: TRBJ2-3
v_gene: TRBV5-4
abundance: NA
d_gene: TRBD2
CDR3nt: TGTGCCAGCAGCGCCGGGACTAGCGGGAGGGTCACAGATACGCAGTATTTT
CDR3aa: CASSAGTSGRVTDTQYF

j_gene: TRBJ2-7
v_gene: TRBV6-1
abundance: NA
d_gene: TRBD2
CDR3nt: TGTGCCAGCAGTGTTTCGACTAGCGGGAGGCCTCATCCTTTCTACGAGCAGTACTTC
CDR3aa: CASSVSTSGRPHPFYEQYF

j_gene: TRBJ1-6
v_gene: TRBV14
abundance: once
d_gene: NA
CDR3nt: TGTGCCAGCAGCCAAGGGGTAAGGGGTCAGTCACCCCTCCACTTT
CDR3aa: CASSQGVRGQSPLHF

j_gene: TRBJ1-5
v_gene: TRBV27
abundance: few
d_gene: TRBD1
CDR3nt: TGTGCCAGCAGTCCCTTCGGACAGGTCAATCAGCCCCAGCATTTT
CDR3aa: CASSPFGQVNQPQHF

j_gene: TRBJ1-2
v_gene: TRBV27
abundance: NA
d_gene: TRBD1
CDR3nt: TGTGCCAGCAGTCGAGGACAGGGCGCCAACTATGGCTACACCTTC
CDR3aa: CASSRGQGANYGYTF

j_gene: TRBJ1-4
v_gene: TRBV11-3
abundance: NA
d_gene: NA
CDR3nt: TGTGCCAGCAGCTTAGATCCCCTTCAAAAACTGTTTTTT
CDR3aa: CASSLDPLQKLFF

j_gene: TRBJ1-2
v_gene: TRBV12-3/TRBV12-4
abundance: NA
d_gene: TRBD1
CDR3nt: TGTGCCAGCAGACCCGGACAGGTTGGCGGCTACACCTTC
CDR3aa: CASRPGQVGGYTF

j_gene: TRBJ1-1
v_gene: TRBV10-3
abundance: once
d_gene: NA
CDR3nt: TGTGCCATCGCGAGGGAGACCTCTGAAGCTTTCTTT
CDR3aa: CAIARETSEAFF

j_gene: TRBJ2-3
v_gene: TRBV5-1
abundance: NA
d_gene: NA
CDR3nt: TGCGCCAGCAGTCCTACTAGCACAGATACGCAGTATTTT
CDR3aa: CASSPTSTDTQYF